This TCR beta chain derives from a study of Ad26.COV2.S vaccination and SARS-CoV-2 variants. At the level of the study: Administration of Ad26.COV2.S was intramuscular, either once or twice 56 days apart.

Remarks on this clone: Its specificity is unknown.

As to treatment: around 19 received Ad26.COV2.S at low or high dose, single or two shots; several received placebo; per-sample allocation not given. At day 63 after the first vaccine or placebo injection, samples were drawn. The CDR3 extends over 13 amino acids. The V gene's germline CDR1 is SGHRS and CDR2 YFSETQ. V was clipped by 0 bases and J by 3 bases, with 4 bases between them. Method: immunoSEQ multiplex PCR; TCRdb's copy keeps in-frame clones and lacks some. Among some 640,000 clones listed, about 90% were seen once. Whole-study results and caveats: Comparability of non-spike TCR breadth was observed across vaccine and placebo recipients.

This rearrangement joins TRBV5-1 to TRBJ2-1; no firm D call. This sequence originates from a person between 18 and 65 years old who received the Ad26.COV2.S COVID-19 vaccine or a placebo. The sequencing used peripheral blood, collected in a trial of Ad26.COV2.S vaccine versus placebo. The CDR3 bases are TGCGCCAGCAGCTTGGGGGTCTACAATGAGCAGTTCTTC. Translation gives CASSLGVYNEQFF.